This is a list of T cell receptor beta chains from one sample in a study of blood T cell repertoires in COVID-19. The protocol was immunoSEQ multiplex PCR, while the TCRdb copy is restricted to in-frame clones and leaves out a portion. This sample has 200,000 to 250,000 clones; approximately 86% occur once, and the top ten carry about 4.7%. Material: PBMCs or T cells enriched from blood (not recorded which). Receptors originate from a young woman who had been exposed to COVID-19. CDR3s include the opening cysteine and the closing phenylalanine or tryptophan. The D gene is left open where the match is weak. The size entry is marked missing in some rows and otherwise reads once, few, many or a size class.

v_call	j_call	clone_size	d_call	cdr3_nt	cdr3_aa
TRBV10-3	TRBJ2-7	few	TRBD1	TGTGCCATCAGTGCGGTGGGACAGCGCAACGAGCAGTACTTC	CAISAVGQRNEQYF
TRBV3-1/TRBV3-2	TRBJ2-3	.	.	TGTGCCAGCAGCCAAGGGCCCCATTCGGATACGCAGTATTTT	CASSQGPHSDTQYF
TRBV10-3	TRBJ1-1	.	.	TGTGCCTCCTCCCAGGGGCCGAACACTGAAGCTTTCTTT	CASSQGPNTEAFF
TRBV6-1	TRBJ2-2	.	TRBD2	TGTGCCAGCAGTGAAAGTGGCCTAGCGGGGGAGGTTCTCCCCGGGGAGCTGTTTTTT	CASSESGLAGEVLPGELFF
TRBV27	TRBJ2-2	once	.	TGTGCCAGCAGTCACAACCGAAACACCGGGGAGCTGTTTTTT	CASSHNRNTGELFF
TRBV5-1	TRBJ2-1	.	.	TGCGCCAGCACCCACGGTGTTAAAGGGGGTCTAACCTACAATGAGCAGTTCTTC	CASTHGVKGGLTYNEQFF
TRBV12-3/TRBV12-4	TRBJ1-6	.	.	TGTGCCAGCAGCGGGGGTGATAGCTCACCCCTCCACTTT	CASSGGDSSPLHF
TRBV3-1/TRBV3-2	TRBJ2-2	once	TRBD1	TGTGCCAGCAGCACCCGTGACAGGGTTCCCGGGGAGCTGTTTTTT	CASSTRDRVPGELFF
TRBV27	TRBJ2-5	.	.	TGTGCCAGCACCAAGTTTACGACAGGGACTCAAGAGACCCAGTACTTC	CASTKFTTGTQETQYF
TRBV19	TRBJ2-7	.	TRBD1	TGTGCCAGTAGTGCCGGGACAGGGGGTCCCTACGAGCAGTACTTC	CASSAGTGGPYEQYF
TRBV4-2	TRBJ2-1	.	TRBD2	TGTGCCAGCAGCCAAGCGCTAGCGGGGGGGGTGACCTACAATGAGCAGTTCTTC	CASSQALAGGVTYNEQFF
TRBV5-4	TRBJ1-3	.	.	TGTGCCAGCAGCTTGGATGGGCAGGGGAATGGAAACACCATATATTTT	CASSLDGQGNGNTIYF
TRBV18	TRBJ2-1	.	TRBD1	TGTGCCAGCTCCGGGACAGATAACTACAATGAGCAGTTCTTC	CASSGTDNYNEQFF
TRBV29-1	TRBJ1-5	.	TRBD1	TGCAGCGTCGGGGACAGAAATCAGCCCCAGCATTTT	CSVGDRNQPQHF
TRBV18	TRBJ1-2	few	TRBD1	TGTGCCAGCTCACCGGATAGCGGGACAGGGGCGGAGAGTGGCTACACCTTC	CASSPDSGTGAESGYTF
TRBV23-1	TRBJ2-1	few	TRBD2	TGCGCCAGCAGTCACCCCGGGGGGAGGGGCAAGGTTTGGGGCAATGAGCAGTTCTTC	CASSHPGGRGKVWGNEQFF
TRBV7-9	TRBJ1-2	.	.	TGTGCCAGCAGCCCCTCACTGAAGATTAACTATGGCTACACCTTC	CASSPSLKINYGYTF
TRBV9	TRBJ2-1	few	TRBD2	TGTGCCAGCAGCGTAGAATCTAGCGGAGTCTCCTACAATGAGCAGTTCTTC	CASSVESSGVSYNEQFF
TRBV10-2	TRBJ1-1	.	TRBD1	TGCGCCAGCAGTGAGTCTTGGGGACAGGGGTATCTCACTGAAGCTTTCTTT	CASSESWGQGYLTEAFF
TRBV5-4	TRBJ1-6	.	.	TGTGCCAGCAGCTTGGACAGGGTCGGGTCACCCCTCCACTTT	CASSLDRVGSPLHF
TRBV6-5	TRBJ1-6	.	TRBD1	TGTGCCAGCAGTCTAGACAGGGAGACACCCCTCCACTTT	CASSLDRETPLHF
TRBV9	TRBJ2-1	.	.	TGTGCCAGCAGCGTAGAGGCGAGCGTTTTCAATGAGCAGTTCTTC	CASSVEASVFNEQFF
TRBV10-3	TRBJ1-3	.	TRBD1	TGTGCCACCGGACTCGGGACAGATAGAAACACCATATATTTT	CATGLGTDRNTIYF
TRBV9	TRBJ2-5	.	TRBD2	TGTGCCAGCAGTGTCGGACTAGCGGAAGAGACCCAGTACTTC	CASSVGLAEETQYF
TRBV2	TRBJ1-2	.	.	TGTGCCAGCAGTCTTACAGAGTCTAACTATGGCTACACCTTC	CASSLTESNYGYTF
TRBV12-5	TRBJ2-3	.	.	TGTGCTAGTGGGGAGGTCACAGATACGCAGTATTTT	CASGEVTDTQYF
TRBV19	TRBJ2-3	.	.	TGTGCCAGTAGAGCTAGTGGGACAGATACGCAGTATTTT	CASRASGTDTQYF
TRBV4-1	TRBJ1-2	.	.	TGCGCCAGCAGCCTGATTAGGAGTCCCTATGGCTACACCTTC	CASSLIRSPYGYTF
TRBV5-4	TRBJ1-2	.	TRBD1	TGTGCCAGCAGCCCCGACAGGGCCCCCGCATTGGGCTTC	CASSPDRAPALGF
TRBV10-1	TRBJ2-5	.	.	TGCGCCAGCAGTGAGTCTGGCGGCCAGACCCAGTACTTC	CASSESGGQTQYF
TRBV15	TRBJ2-5	.	.	TGTGCCACCAGCAGAGTTCTAGAGACCCAGTACTTC	CATSRVLETQYF
TRBV5-1	TRBJ1-1	.	.	TGCGCCAGCGGCCAGGGAACTGAAGCTTTCTTT	CASGQGTEAFF
TRBV5-1	TRBJ1-2	.	.	TGCGCCAGCAGCCCTGTGGGCGCCGTAGCTAACTATGGCTACACCTTC	CASSPVGAVANYGYTF
TRBV3-1/TRBV3-2	TRBJ1-1	few	.	TGTGCCAGCAGCGGCGGGGGCCCGAACACTGAAGCTTTCTTT	CASSGGGPNTEAFF
TRBV7-2	TRBJ1-2	.	.	TGTGCCAGCAGCTTAGCTCCCACAGTCTATGGCTACACCTTC	CASSLAPTVYGYTF
TRBV30	TRBJ1-3	.	TRBD1	TGTGCCTGGAGCCGGGACAGGGCATCTGGAAACACCATATATTTT	CAWSRDRASGNTIYF
TRBV23-1	TRBJ2-1	.	TRBD1	TGCGCCAGCAGTCCCGGGACAGCCAAGAATGAGCAGTTCTTC	CASSPGTAKNEQFF
TRBV4-1	TRBJ1-2	.	TRBD1	TGCGCCAGCAGCCAGGACCCTCAGGGGGACCTTAACTATGGCTACACCTTC	CASSQDPQGDLNYGYTF
TRBV27	TRBJ2-2	.	TRBD2	TGTGCCAGCACTATAGCGGGGGGCGTCACCGGGGAGCTGTTTTTT	CASTIAGGVTGELFF
TRBV3-1/TRBV3-2	TRBJ1-3	.	.	TGTGCCAGCAGCCAAGAGAAGCAATCAGGAGGAAACACCATATATTTT	CASSQEKQSGGNTIYF
TRBV28	TRBJ2-2	.	.	TGTGCCGGGGGGAGAAACACCGGGGAGCTGTTTTTT	CAGGRNTGELFF